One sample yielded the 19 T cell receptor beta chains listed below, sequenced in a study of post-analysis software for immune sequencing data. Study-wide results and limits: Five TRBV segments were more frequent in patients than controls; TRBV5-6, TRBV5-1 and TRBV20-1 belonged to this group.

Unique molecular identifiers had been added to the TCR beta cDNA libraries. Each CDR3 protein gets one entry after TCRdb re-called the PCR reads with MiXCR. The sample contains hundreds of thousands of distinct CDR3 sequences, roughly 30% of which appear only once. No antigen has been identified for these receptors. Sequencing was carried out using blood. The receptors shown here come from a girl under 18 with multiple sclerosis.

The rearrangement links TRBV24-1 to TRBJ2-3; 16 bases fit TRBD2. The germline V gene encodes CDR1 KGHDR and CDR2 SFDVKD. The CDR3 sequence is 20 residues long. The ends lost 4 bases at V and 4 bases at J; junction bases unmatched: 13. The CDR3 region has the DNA TGTGCCACCAGTGAGGGGGGACTAGCGGGGGGGCCTGGTCCCCCAGATACGCAGTATTTT. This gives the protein CATSEGGLAGGPGPPDTQYF.

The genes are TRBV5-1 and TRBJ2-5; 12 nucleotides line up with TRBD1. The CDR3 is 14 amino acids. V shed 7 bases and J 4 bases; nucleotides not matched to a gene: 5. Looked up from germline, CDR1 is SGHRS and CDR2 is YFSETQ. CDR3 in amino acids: CASAGTGGSETQYF. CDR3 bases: TGCGCCAGCGCCGGGACAGGGGGCTCAGAGACCCAGTACTTC. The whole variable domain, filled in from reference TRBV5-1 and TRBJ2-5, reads KAGVTQTPRYLIKTRGQQVTLSCSPISGHRSVSWYQQTPGQGLQFLFEYFSETQRNKGNFPGRFSGRQFSNSRSEMNVSTLELGDSALYLCASAGTGGSETQYFGPGTRLLVL.

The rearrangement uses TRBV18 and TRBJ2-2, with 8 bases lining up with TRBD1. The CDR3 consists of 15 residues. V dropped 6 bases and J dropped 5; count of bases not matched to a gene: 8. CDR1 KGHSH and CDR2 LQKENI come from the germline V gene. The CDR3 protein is CASSYGQGKTGELFF. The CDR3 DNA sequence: TGTGCCAGCTCCTACGGACAGGGAAAAACCGGGGAGCTGTTTTTT.

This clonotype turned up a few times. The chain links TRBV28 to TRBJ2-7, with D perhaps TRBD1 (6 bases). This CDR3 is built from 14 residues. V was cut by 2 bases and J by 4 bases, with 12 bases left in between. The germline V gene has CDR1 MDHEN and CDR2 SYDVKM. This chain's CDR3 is CASSLPAGEYEQYF. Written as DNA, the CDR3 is TGTGCCAGCAGTTTACCGGCAGGGGAGTACGAGCAGTACTTC.

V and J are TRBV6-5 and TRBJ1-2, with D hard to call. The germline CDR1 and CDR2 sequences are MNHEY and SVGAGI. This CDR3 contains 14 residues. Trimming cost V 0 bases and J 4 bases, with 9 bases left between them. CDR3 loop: CASSYSGRAYGYTF. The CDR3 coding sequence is TGTGCCAGCAGTTACTCGGGGAGGGCCTATGGCTACACCTTC.

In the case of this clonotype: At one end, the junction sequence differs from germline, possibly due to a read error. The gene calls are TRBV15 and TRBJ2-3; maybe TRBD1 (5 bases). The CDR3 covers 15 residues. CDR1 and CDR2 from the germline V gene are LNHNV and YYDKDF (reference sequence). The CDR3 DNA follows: TGTGCCACCAGCAGAGGGGCGCTAAGCACAGGTACGCAGTATTTT. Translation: CATSRGALSTGTQYF.

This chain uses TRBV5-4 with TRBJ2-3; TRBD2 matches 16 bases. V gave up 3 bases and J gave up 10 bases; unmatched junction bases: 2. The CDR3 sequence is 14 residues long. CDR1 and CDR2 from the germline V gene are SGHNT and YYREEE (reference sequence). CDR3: CASSSGTSGGAQYF. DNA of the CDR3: TGTGCCAGCAGCTCCGGGACTAGCGGGGGGGCGCAGTATTTT.

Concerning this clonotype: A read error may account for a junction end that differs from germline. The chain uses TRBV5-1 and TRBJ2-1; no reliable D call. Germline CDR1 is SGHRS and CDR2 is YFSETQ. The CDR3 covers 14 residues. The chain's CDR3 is CASSLVGLVNGQFF. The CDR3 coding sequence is TGCGCCAGCAGCTTGGTGGGCTTAGTCAATGGGCAGTTCTTC.

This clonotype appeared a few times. Here the CDR3 reads CASRERASGDEQYF. The DNA of the CDR3 is TGTGCCAGCAGGGAAAGGGCTAGCGGGGACGAGCAGTACTTC. V usage is TRBV7-2 and J usage is TRBJ2-7; 9 positions match TRBD2. The germline V gene has CDR1 SGHTA and CDR2 FQGNSA. This CDR3 contains 14 residues. The J segment lost 5 bases and the V segment lost 6 bases, leaving 8 bases of the junction unmatched. The variable domain in full, with the rest retrieved from reference TRBV7-2 and TRBJ2-7, is GAGVSQSPSNKVTEKGKDVELRCDPISGHTALYWYRQSLGQGLEFLIYFQGNSAPDKSGLPSDRFSAERTGGSVSTLTIQRTQQEDSAVYLCASRERASGDEQYFGPGTRLTVT.

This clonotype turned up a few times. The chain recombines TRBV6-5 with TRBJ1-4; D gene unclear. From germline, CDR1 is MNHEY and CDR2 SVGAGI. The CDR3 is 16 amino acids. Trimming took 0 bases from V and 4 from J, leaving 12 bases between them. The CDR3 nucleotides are TGTGCCAGCAGTTACTCGGCAACAGTTCTTAATGAAAAACTGTTTTTT. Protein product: CASSYSATVLNEKLFF.

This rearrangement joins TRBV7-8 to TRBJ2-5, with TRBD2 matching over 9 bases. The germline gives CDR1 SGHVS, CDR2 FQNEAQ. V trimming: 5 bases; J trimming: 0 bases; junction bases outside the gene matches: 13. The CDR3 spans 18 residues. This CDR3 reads CASSLLLIAGANQETQYF. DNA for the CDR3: TGTGCCAGCAGCCTGCTTTTGATAGCGGGGGCCAACCAAGAGACCCAGTACTTC.

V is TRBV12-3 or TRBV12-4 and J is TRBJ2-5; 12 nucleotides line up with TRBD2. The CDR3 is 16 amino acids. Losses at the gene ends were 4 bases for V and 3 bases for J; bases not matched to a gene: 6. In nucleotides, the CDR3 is TGTGCCAGCAGTTCTGGTTCTAGCGGGGGGGAAGAGACCCAGTACTTC. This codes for CASSSGSSGGEETQYF.

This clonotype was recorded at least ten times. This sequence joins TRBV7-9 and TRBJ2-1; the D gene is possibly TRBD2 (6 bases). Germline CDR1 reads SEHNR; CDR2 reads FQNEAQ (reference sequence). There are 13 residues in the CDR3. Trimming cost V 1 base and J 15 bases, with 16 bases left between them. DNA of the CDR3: TGTGCCAGCAGCTTAGGTATGCGGGACGCTTCGTTCTTC. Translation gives CASSLGMRDASFF.

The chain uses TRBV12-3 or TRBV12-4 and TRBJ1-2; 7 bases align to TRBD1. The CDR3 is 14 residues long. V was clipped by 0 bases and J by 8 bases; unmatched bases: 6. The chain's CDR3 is CASSLALGTAGYTF. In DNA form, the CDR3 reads TGTGCCAGCAGTTTAGCGCTTGGGACAGCGGGCTACACCTTC.

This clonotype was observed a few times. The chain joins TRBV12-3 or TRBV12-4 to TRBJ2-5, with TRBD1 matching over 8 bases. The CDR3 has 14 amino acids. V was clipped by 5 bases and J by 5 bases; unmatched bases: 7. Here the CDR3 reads CASSTPGGRETQYF. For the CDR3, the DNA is TGTGCCAGCAGTACCCCAGGGGGCAGGGAGACCCAGTACTTC.

Here the CDR3 reads CSARDGVSSPLHF. DNA for the CDR3: TGCAGTGCTAGAGATGGTGTGAGTTCACCCCTCCACTTT. V gene TRBV20-1 combines with J gene TRBJ1-6; unclear D gene. This CDR3 has 13 amino acids. V was cut by 0 bases and J by 9 bases, with 9 bases left in between. In germline, CDR1 is DFQATT, CDR2 SNEGSKA (reference sequence).

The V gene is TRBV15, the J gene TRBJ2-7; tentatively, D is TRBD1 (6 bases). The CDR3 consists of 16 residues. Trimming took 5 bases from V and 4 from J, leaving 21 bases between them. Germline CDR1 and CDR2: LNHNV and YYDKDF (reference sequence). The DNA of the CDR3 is TGTGCCACCAGCGCCCGGGGACACCCGAGACTTTACGAGCAGTACTTC. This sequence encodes CATSARGHPRLYEQYF.

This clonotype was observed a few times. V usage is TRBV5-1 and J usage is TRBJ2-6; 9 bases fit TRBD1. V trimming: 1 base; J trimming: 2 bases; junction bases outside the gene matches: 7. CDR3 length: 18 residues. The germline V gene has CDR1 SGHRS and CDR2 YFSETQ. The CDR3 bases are TGCGCCAGCAGCTTGATCGGGACAGGGAGTGCTGGGGCCAACGTCCTGACTTTC. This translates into CASSLIGTGSAGANVLTF.

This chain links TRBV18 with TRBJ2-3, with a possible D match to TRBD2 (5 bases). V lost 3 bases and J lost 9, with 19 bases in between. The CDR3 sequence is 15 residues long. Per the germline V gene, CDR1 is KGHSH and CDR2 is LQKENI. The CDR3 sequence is CASSPAETASGTQYF. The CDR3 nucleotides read TGTGCCAGCTCACCCGCGGAGACCGCGTCGGGGACGCAGTATTTT.